Presented here are 8 T cell receptor beta chains from one specimen sequenced in a study of blood T cells in healthy people across ages. A second PCR, run for roughly 7 to 11 cycles, used a sample-barcoded 5' primer plus a J-beta primer mix. TCRdb processed the 5' RACE reads anew with MiXCR; each CDR3 protein has one entry. In the table there are 550,000 to 650,000 distinct CDR3 sequences, over 25% of which are singletons. The same data also went into a second study, on T cells of mothers and their children.

Sequencing input: blood. The receptors derive from a boy younger than 10 in good health.

This clonotype was counted many times. The V call is TRBV12-3 or TRBV12-4, the J call TRBJ1-1; possible D gene TRBD1, 5 bases. The CDR3 spans 17 residues. Trimming pared 7 bases from V and 1 base from J, leaving 22 bases between. The CDR3 loop reads CASILGRTWNQNTEAFF. Written as DNA, the CDR3 is TGTGCCAGCATCTTGGGGCGCACGTGGAATCAGAACACTGAAGCTTTCTTT.

This clonotype was seen only a few times. The chain combines TRBV29-1 with TRBJ2-4; 7 positions agree with TRBD2. The germline CDR1 and CDR2 sequences are SQVTM and ANQGSEA. V lost 4 bases and J lost 7; bases outside the gene matches: 7. This CDR3 spans 13 amino acids. Here the CDR3 reads CSVVMVTSNIQYF. CDR3 DNA sequence: TGCAGCGTTGTAATGGTGACTAGCAACATTCAGTACTTC.

This clonotype appeared a few times. V usage is TRBV10-3 and J usage is TRBJ1-4; D not certain. Deletions cut 8 bases from V and 7 bases from J, with 8 bases between. This CDR3 comprises 11 residues. The germline V gene encodes CDR1 ENHRY and CDR2 SYGVKD. This CDR3 is CAISTGEKLFF. The CDR3 nucleotides read TGTGCCATCTCCACTGGTGAAAAACTGTTTTTT.

This clonotype has a handful of counts. The CDR3 nucleotides read TGTGCCAGCAGCTTGGAAACAGGGGCTTACGAGCAGTACTTC. As protein: CASSLETGAYEQYF. V usage is TRBV11-2 and J usage is TRBJ2-7; TRBD1 aligns across 7 bases. CDR1 SGHAT and CDR2 FQNNGV come from the germline V gene. J was trimmed by 4 bases and V by 3 bases; bases with no gene match: 6. The CDR3 runs 14 residues.

This clonotype was seen a handful of times. V and J are TRBV29-1 and TRBJ2-2, with 7 bases fitting TRBD1. Trimming took 6 bases from V and 8 from J; bases not matched to a gene: 12. This CDR3 is 14 amino acids long. In germline, CDR1 is SQVTM, CDR2 ANQGSEA. CDR3 coding DNA: TGCAGCGTGGCCGGGGACAGCCTTGGAGGGGAGCTGTTTTTT. This sequence encodes CSVAGDSLGGELFF.

This clonotype was seen more than once but under ten times. V usage is TRBV4-3 and J usage is TRBJ2-7, with TRBD2 identical over 12 bases. Trimming took 0 bases from V and 3 from J; bases not matched to a gene: 3. The germline V gene encodes CDR1 LGHNA and CDR2 YSLEER. This CDR3 contains 16 residues. Written as DNA, the CDR3 is TGCGCCAGCAGCCAAGAGGCACTAGCGGGAGGCTACGAGCAGTACTTC. This codes for CASSQEALAGGYEQYF.

This clonotype was seen more than once but under ten times. V gene TRBV12-3 or TRBV12-4 combines with J gene TRBJ1-1, with D hard to call. The CDR3 runs 16 residues. The V end was cut by 1 base, the J end by 10 bases, with 22 bases between. The DNA of the CDR3 is TGTGCCAGCAGTTTAGGTCCCAAGTCGACCCCCCGTGGAGCTTTCTTT. Translated, it gives CASSLGPKSTPRGAFF.

This clonotype turned up a few times. V gene TRBV18 combines with J gene TRBJ2-5; D gene unclear. V lost 3 bases and J lost 4, with 15 bases in between. Germline V gene sequence: CDR1 KGHSH, CDR2 LQKENI. The CDR3 loop spans 15 amino acids. CDR3 DNA sequence: TGTGCCAGCTCACCGACTCGGACGGTCCGAGAGACCCAGTACTTC. Translation: CASSPTRTVRETQYF.